Shown below are 26 T cell receptor beta chains from a single sample sequenced in a study of T cell responses to AZD1222 COVID-19 vaccine. Clones were sequenced by immunoSEQ multiplex PCR, and TCRdb holds only the in-frame ones, with some missing. Of some 150,000 clones listed, around 83% are singletons. This specimen consisted of peripheral blood, obtained on day 0 of MenACWY control vaccination. These TCRs come from an adult in good health.

This clone was seen a few times. The V gene is TRBV29-1, the J gene TRBJ1-5, with D perhaps TRBD1 (6 bases). CDR3 length: 13 amino acids. V lost 5 bases and J 5 bases, leaving 13 bases between the germline ends. CDR1 and CDR2 from the germline V gene are SQVTM and ANQGSEA. The CDR3 coding sequence is TGCAGCGTTCAAGGGGGTTGGGATCAGCCCCAGCATTTT. It codes for CSVQGGWDQPQHF.

The chain has TRBV7-2 and TRBJ1-2; no definite D call. Per germline, CDR1 SGHTA and CDR2 FQGNSA. The CDR3 runs to 16 residues. V was pared by 1 base and J by 0 bases, with 12 bases between. CDR3 loop: CASSLVGVRSNYGYTF. The CDR3 nucleotides are TGTGCCAGCAGCTTAGTGGGTGTCAGGTCTAACTATGGCTACACCTTC.

This chain joins TRBV20-1 and TRBJ1-1; TRBD1 agrees at 8 bases. Trimming cost V 4 bases and J 14 bases; bases outside gene matches: 6. From germline, CDR1 is DFQATT and CDR2 SNEGSKA (reference sequence). There are 10 residues in the CDR3. In DNA form, the CDR3 reads TGCAGTGCTAATACTCCAGGGGGCTTCTTT. Its translation is CSANTPGGFF.

This clone turned up a few times. The CDR3 here is CASSGRVARIENEQFF. The CDR3 DNA sequence: TGTGCCAGCAGCGGCAGGGTAGCAAGGATAGAAAATGAGCAGTTCTTC. The chain carries TRBV9 and TRBJ2-1, with D tentatively TRBD1 (5 bases). Germline V CDR1 and CDR2: SGDLS, YYNGEE. With 3 bases removed from V and 7 bases from J, the gap between germline ends came to 20 bases. The CDR3 is 16 amino acids.

V is TRBV6-5 and J is TRBJ1-4; perhaps TRBD1 as D (5 bases). The CDR3 is made up of 15 amino acids. The V gene's germline CDR1 is MNHEY and CDR2 SVGAGI. V shed 7 bases and J shed 4 bases, with 16 bases lying between them. The CDR3 nucleotides read TGTGCCAGCACGGACACAATCGAGAGTAATGAAAAACTGTTTTTT. Its protein product is CASTDTIESNEKLFF.

The chain has TRBV19 and TRBJ1-3, with D hard to call. The CDR3 spans 15 residues. The germline V gene encodes CDR1 LNHDA and CDR2 SQIVND (reference sequence). Trimming stripped 1 base from V and 3 bases from J, with 10 bases between. This CDR3 is CASSIGRTLGNTIYF. CDR3 in DNA: TGTGCCAGTAGTATAGGTCGGACTCTTGGAAACACCATATATTTT. Full variable domain (remainder filled in from reference TRBV19 and TRBJ1-3): DGGITQSPKYLFRKEGQNVTLSCEQNLNHDAMYWYRQDPGQGLRLIYYSQIVNDFQKGDIAEGYSVSREKKESFPLTVTSAQKNPTAFYLCASSIGRTLGNTIYFGEGSWLTVV.

The rearrangement joins TRBV11-2 to TRBJ2-3; D is possibly TRBD1 (5 bases). The V gene's germline CDR1 is SGHAT and CDR2 FQNNGV. Trimming pared 1 base from V and 2 bases from J, leaving 13 bases between. This CDR3 spans 16 amino acids. The CDR3 bases are TGTGCCAGCAGCTTAGCACAGGTCCTTTCCACAGATACGCAGTATTTT. Its protein is CASSLAQVLSTDTQYF. The full variable domain, in which reference TRBV11-2 and TRBJ2-3 provide the parts outside the CDR3, is EAGVAQSPRYKIIEKRQSVAFWCNPISGHATLYWYQQILGQGPKLLIQFQNNGVVDDSQLPKDRFSAERLKGVDSTLKIQPAKLEDSAVYLCASSLAQVLSTDTQYFGPGTRLTVL.

The count of this clone is one. This chain links TRBV28 with TRBJ1-1; 8 positions agree with TRBD1. V dropped 5 bases and J dropped 1; count of bases not matched to a gene: 6. CDR3 length equals 15 residues. Per germline, CDR1 MDHEN and CDR2 SYDVKM. The DNA of the CDR3 is TGTGCCAGCAGTGCCAGGGGGACAGGGAACACTGAAGCTTTCTTT. This translates into CASSARGTGNTEAFF. Full variable domain (outside the CDR3, taken from reference TRBV28 and TRBJ1-1): DVKVTQSSRYLVKRTGEKVFLECVQDMDHENMFWYRQDPGLGLRLIYFSYDVKMKEKGDIPEGYSVSREKKERFSLILESASTNQTSMYLCASSARGTGNTEAFFGQGTRLTVV.

This chain joins TRBV20-1 and TRBJ1-2, with D hard to call. Trimming removed 5 bases from V and 7 bases from J, with 11 bases in between. This CDR3 spans 11 amino acids. Germline V gives CDR1 DFQATT, CDR2 SNEGSKA (reference sequence). CDR3 nucleotides: TGCAGTGCTTTTTTCAACCGTGGCTACACCTTC. Its protein is CSAFFNRGYTF.

The CDR3 region has the DNA TGTGCCAGCAGTGAATGGTCCACAGGGCAGGGGGGCTATGGCTACACCTTC. Protein sequence: CASSEWSTGQGGYGYTF. The chain recombines TRBV2 with TRBJ1-2; TRBD1 matches 7 bases. CDR3 length equals 17 residues. J gave up 4 bases and V 2 bases, and 13 bases lay outside the gene matches. In germline, CDR1 is SNHLY, CDR2 FYNNEI.

The rearrangement joins TRBV2 to TRBJ2-3; 10 bases align to TRBD1. CDR3 size: 15 residues. Germline V lookup: CDR1 SNHLY, CDR2 FYNNEI. V shed 6 bases and J 2 bases; nucleotides not matched to a gene: 5. CDR3 amino acids: CASSGQGGSTDTQYF. The CDR3 bases are TGTGCCAGCAGCGGACAGGGGGGTTCCACAGATACGCAGTATTTT. Full variable domain (rest looked up from reference TRBV2 and TRBJ2-3): EPEVTQTPSHQVTQMGQEVILRCVPISNHLYFYWYRQILGQKVEFLVSFYNNEISEKSEIFDDQFSVERPDGSNFTLKIRSTKLEDSAMYFCASSGQGGSTDTQYFGPGTRLTVL.

The CDR3 nucleotides read TGTGCCAGCAGTGAAGGGAACAGGGCCTATGGCTACACCTTC. Encoded protein: CASSEGNRAYGYTF. The rearrangement uses TRBV6-1 and TRBJ1-2, with a possible D match to TRBD1 (6 bases). The germline CDR1 and CDR2 sequences are MNHNS and SASEGT. The CDR3 is 14 amino acids. V dropped 1 base and J dropped 4 bases, with 10 bases sitting between them.

V usage is TRBV29-1 and J usage is TRBJ1-2, with a tentative D call TRBD1 (6 bases). Between the trimmed V and J ends, which lost 4 bases and 0 bases, there was a span of 9 bases. The germline V gene has CDR1 SQVTM and CDR2 ANQGSEA. The CDR3 spans 13 residues. CDR3: CSVGTDPNYGYTF. For the CDR3, the DNA is TGCAGCGTTGGGACAGATCCTAACTATGGCTACACCTTC.

This clone has a handful of counts. The chain has TRBV29-1 and TRBJ1-2; the D is unclear. The CDR3 has 12 amino acids. The germline V and J ends were trimmed by 3 bases and 7 bases, with 12 bases remaining between them. The germline V gene encodes CDR1 SQVTM and CDR2 ANQGSEA. The CDR3 sequence is CSVEAAPGGYTF. The CDR3, as DNA: TGCAGCGTTGAGGCGGCCCCTGGTGGCTACACCTTC.

This chain joins TRBV29-1 and TRBJ2-7, with 9 nucleotides matching TRBD1. Germline-derived CDR1 and CDR2 are SQVTM and ANQGSEA. CDR3 length equals 13 residues. V shed 4 bases and J 3 bases; nucleotides not matched to a gene: 4. CDR3 amino acids: CSVVLTGGYEQYF. Here the CDR3 DNA reads TGCAGCGTTGTTTTGACAGGGGGCTACGAGCAGTACTTC.

The rearrangement links TRBV3-1 (or the pseudogene TRBV3-2) to TRBJ1-1; TRBD1 matches at 9 bases. The CDR3 is 17 amino acids. Germline values: CDR1 LGHDT, CDR2 YNNKEL (reference sequence). J gave up 5 bases and V 4 bases, and 14 bases lay outside the gene matches. The CDR3 is CASSRTLGGTGWTEAFF. Written as DNA, the CDR3 is TGTGCCAGCAGCCGCACACTAGGGGGGACAGGGTGGACTGAAGCTTTCTTT.

This chain links TRBV5-5 with TRBJ2-6; TRBD1 is a possible D gene (6 bases). V lost 0 bases to trimming and J lost 2 bases, with 6 bases between them. This CDR3 comprises 15 residues. Germline-derived CDR1 and CDR2 are SGHKS and YYEKEE (reference sequence). CDR3 in amino acids: CASSLAGAGANVLTF. The CDR3, as DNA: TGTGCCAGCAGCTTGGCAGGGGCTGGGGCCAACGTCCTGACTTTC.

Only a few counts were recorded for this clone. The chain has TRBV7-2 and TRBJ2-7, with TRBD2 matching 11 bases. The CDR3 runs to 14 residues. Germline V gives CDR1 SGHTA, CDR2 FQGNSA. J gave up 2 bases and V 3 bases, and 0 bases lay outside the gene matches. The chain's CDR3 is CASSFSGGAYEQYF. DNA of the CDR3: TGTGCCAGCAGCTTTAGCGGGGGGGCCTACGAGCAGTACTTC.

The CDR3 nucleotides are TGCGCCAGCACCCACGGACCGAGTTCACCCCTCCACTTT. This translates into CASTHGPSSPLHF. This rearrangement joins TRBV4-1 to TRBJ1-6, with D uncertain. Germline V gene data show CDR1 as MGHRA and CDR2 as YSYEKL. The CDR3 totals 13 residues. Deletions cut 7 bases from V and 9 bases from J, with 13 bases between.

The rearrangement joins TRBV5-4 to TRBJ2-5, with TRBD2 matching over 8 bases. CDR1 is SGHNT, CDR2 YYREEE, per germline (reference sequence). Losses at the gene ends were 0 bases for V and 1 base for J; bases not matched to a gene: 5. This CDR3 spans 16 amino acids. The CDR3 DNA sequence: TGTGCCAGCAGCTTGGGCGGCGGGGGGTTCCAAGAGACCCAGTACTTC. Amino acids: CASSLGGGGFQETQYF.

This chain connects TRBV7-3 to TRBJ1-2, with TRBD1 matching over 9 bases. The CDR3 has 13 residues. Losses at the gene ends were 5 bases for V and 6 bases for J; bases not matched to a gene: 4. In germline, CDR1 is SGHTA, CDR2 FQGTGA. The CDR3 region is CASSRDRDDGYTF. The DNA of the CDR3 is TGTGCCAGCAGCCGGGACAGGGATGATGGCTACACCTTC.

This sequence joins TRBV6-5 and TRBJ2-7, with 9 bases fitting TRBD1. The CDR3 covers 14 residues. After removal of 6 bases from V and 7 bases from J, the junction contained 10 bases not matched to a gene. Per the germline V gene, CDR1 is MNHEY and CDR2 is SVGAGI. CDR3 in DNA: TGTGCCAGCAGGAAGATACAGGGGGCGGGGGAGCAGTACGTC. It is translated as CASRKIQGAGEQYV.

In this sample, this clone turned up a few times. This chain connects TRBV19 to TRBJ1-6, with TRBD1 as a possible D gene (6 bases). The V and J ends lost 5 bases and 8 bases respectively, with 19 bases between them. The CDR3 consists of 16 residues. CDR1 LNHDA and CDR2 SQIVND come from the germline V gene (reference sequence). In nucleotides, the CDR3 is TGTGCCAGTAGTGACCGATCAGGGGTTAGAGATTCACCCCTCCACTTT. Translating it yields CASSDRSGVRDSPLHF. Variable domain in full (rest from reference TRBV19 and TRBJ1-6): DGGITQSPKYLFRKEGQNVTLSCEQNLNHDAMYWYRQDPGQGLRLIYYSQIVNDFQKGDIAEGYSVSREKKESFPLTVTSAQKNPTAFYLCASSDRSGVRDSPLHFGNGTRLTVT.

This clone was counted a single time. The V call is TRBV27, the J call TRBJ1-2; TRBD1 agrees at 11 bases. V was pared by 3 bases and J by 3 bases, with 3 bases of the junction left unmatched. The CDR3 covers 15 residues. Germline-derived CDR1 and CDR2 are MNHEY and SMNVEV (reference sequence). The CDR3 DNA sequence: TGTGCCAGCAGTTTGGACAGGGGGCTGGACTATGGCTACACCTTC. Translating it yields CASSLDRGLDYGYTF.

V usage is TRBV19 and J usage is TRBJ1-2, with D possibly matching TRBD1 (5 bases). The CDR3 consists of 14 residues. Germline CDR1 is LNHDA and CDR2 is SQIVND (reference sequence). V lost 8 bases and J 3 bases, leaving 16 bases between the germline ends. The CDR3 coding sequence is TGTGCCAGTTCTTCGATCTGGGGGGACTATGGCTACACCTTC. Protein: CASSSIWGDYGYTF.

This chain connects TRBV4-1 to TRBJ2-1; a weak D match, TRBD2 (6 bases). The CDR3 is 13 residues long. V was cut by 3 bases and J by 5 bases, with 8 bases left in between. In germline, CDR1 is MGHRA, CDR2 YSYEKL. CDR3 residues: CASSQTGDNEQFF. In DNA, the CDR3 is TGCGCCAGCAGCCAGACGGGGGACAATGAGCAGTTCTTC.